The sequence of this T cell receptor beta chain was determined in a study of control samples from healthy donors and cancer patients. CDR1 is MNHEY and CDR2 is SMNVEV in the germline V gene (reference sequence). This CDR3 spans 13 amino acids. V lost 3 bases and J lost 2, with 5 bases in between. Clones were read by immunoSEQ multiplex PCR, and TCRdb kept only the in-frame ones, dropping some. The table has tens of thousands of clones, around 86% seen once. Sequenced material: PBMCs. This TCR was recovered from a man aged 55 to 70 with colorectal cancer. This chain links TRBV27 with TRBJ1-5; D is ambiguous. The CDR3: CASSLKGNQPQHF. The DNA of the CDR3 is TGTGCCAGCAGTTTGAAGGGCAATCAGCCCCAGCATTTT.